One and the same sample provided the 24 T cell receptor beta chains below, sequenced in a study of blood T cell repertoires in COVID-19. Profiled with immunoSEQ multiplex PCR; TCRdb holds only in-frame clones, not every one. The sample holds some 80,000 clones, 86% seen once. Sequenced input: peripheral blood. These receptors were collected from a woman older than 75 in a cohort sampled during active or convalescent COVID-19.

The V gene is TRBV19, the J gene TRBJ2-3; possibly TRBD1 for D (5 bases). CDR1 LNHDA and CDR2 SQIVND come from the germline V gene (reference sequence). CDR3 length equals 14 residues. V was pared by 5 bases and J by 7 bases, with 16 bases between. The DNA for the CDR3 is TGTGCCAGTAGTCCCCCACAGGCGTGGAATACGCAGTATTTT. Protein: CASSPPQAWNTQYF.

The J gene is TRBJ2-1, the V gene TRBV5-4; 7 nucleotides match TRBD2. V lost 9 bases and J lost 0; bases outside the gene matches: 12. This CDR3 comprises 16 residues. Germline V CDR1 and CDR2: SGHNT, YYREEE (reference sequence). DNA for the CDR3: TGTGCCACCCGACCGGGTGGGGAGGGCTCCTACAATGAGCAGTTCTTC. Amino acid sequence: CATRPGGEGSYNEQFF.

The V gene is TRBV11-3, the J gene TRBJ2-6, with 9 nucleotides matching TRBD1. J lost 3 bases, V lost 6 bases, and 12 bases had no gene match. The CDR3 has 18 residues. Per germline, CDR1 SGHNT and CDR2 YENEEA. The CDR3 is CASRDRTGTGSGANVLTF. Written as DNA, the CDR3 is TGTGCCAGCAGGGACCGTACCGGGACAGGGAGTGGGGCCAACGTCCTGACTTTC.

This chain links TRBV19 with TRBJ1-1; D unresolved. V gave up 3 bases and J gave up 1 base, with 12 bases separating them. The CDR3 consists of 15 residues. Per germline, CDR1 LNHDA and CDR2 SQIVND (reference sequence). In DNA, the CDR3 is TGTGCCAGTAGTATTAACGACTCACCGAACACTGAAGCTTTCTTT. It specifies CASSINDSPNTEAFF.

Only one count was recorded for this clone. J is TRBJ1-3 and V is TRBV18, with D unclear. Germline V gene data show CDR1 as KGHSH and CDR2 as LQKENI. The length of the CDR3 is 14 residues. V dropped 2 bases and J dropped 2 bases, with 7 bases sitting between them. The CDR3 reads CASSPNMAGNTIYF. CDR3 nucleotide sequence: TGTGCCAGCTCACCAAACATGGCTGGAAACACCATATATTTT.

In nucleotides, the CDR3 is TGTGCCTGGAACCACAGGGCGGGAGGGGGCTACACCTTC. Amino acid sequence: CAWNHRAGGGYTF. The gene calls are TRBV30 and TRBJ1-2, with D perhaps matching TRBD1 (6 bases). Germline V gene sequence: CDR1 GTSNPN, CDR2 SVGIG (reference sequence). This CDR3 is 13 amino acids long. V lost 4 bases and J 8 bases, leaving 17 bases between the germline ends. The full variable domain, in which reference TRBV30 and TRBJ1-2 provide the parts outside the CDR3, is SQTIHQWPATLVQPVGSPLSLECTVEGTSNPNLYWYRQAAGRGLQLLFYSVGIGQISSEVPQNLSASRPQDRQFILSSKKLLLSDSGFYLCAWNHRAGGGYTFGSGTRLTVV.

The chain recombines TRBV5-1 with TRBJ1-1; D possibly corresponds to TRBD1 (5 bases). V lost 4 bases and J 4 bases, leaving 20 bases between the germline ends. The V gene's germline CDR1 is SGHRS and CDR2 YFSETQ. CDR3 size: 16 residues. The CDR3 coding sequence is TGCGCCAGCAGCACACAGGCCACTGGCGGGGGCACTGAAGCTTTCTTT. Encoded protein: CASSTQATGGGTEAFF.

The chain's CDR3 is CASSGGRDGSPLHF. CDR3 in DNA: TGTGCCAGCAGTGGCGGCAGGGATGGGTCACCCCTCCACTTT. This chain uses TRBV11-3 with TRBJ1-6; possible D gene TRBD1, 5 bases. Germline lookup yields CDR1 SGHNT and CDR2 YENEEA. V lost 6 bases and J lost 10, with 16 bases in between. This CDR3 is built from 14 residues. The complete variable domain, with remaining parts taken from reference TRBV11-3 and TRBJ1-6, reads EAGVVQSPRYKIIEKKQPVAFWCNPISGHNTLYWYLQNLGQGPELLIRYENEEAVDDSQLPKDRFSAERLKGVDSTLKIQPAELGDSAVYLCASSGGRDGSPLHFGNGTRLTVT.

The CDR3 loop is CATGQGHGYTF. The CDR3 region has the DNA TGTGCCACAGGACAGGGGCATGGCTACACCTTC. The chain is built from TRBV6-5 and TRBJ1-2, with 9 bases aligning to TRBD1. Trimming cost V 10 bases and J 6 bases; bases outside gene matches: 3. The CDR3 has 11 residues. CDR1 MNHEY and CDR2 SVGAGI come from the germline V gene.

The chain couples TRBV3-1 (or the pseudogene TRBV3-2) to TRBJ1-2; TRBD1 agrees at 7 bases. Germline V lookup: CDR1 LGHDT, CDR2 YNNKEL (reference sequence). The CDR3 extends over 12 amino acids. The J segment lost 8 bases and the V segment lost 5 bases, leaving 5 bases of the junction unmatched. This chain's CDR3 is CASSMTGYGYTF. For the CDR3, the DNA is TGTGCCAGCAGCATGACAGGGTACGGCTACACCTTC.

The gene calls are TRBV2 and TRBJ1-3; 7 bases are a match to TRBD1. Unmatched junction bases numbered 9, after V lost 6 bases and J lost 4 bases. The CDR3 has 15 amino acids. Per germline, CDR1 SNHLY and CDR2 FYNNEI. The CDR3 nucleotides are TGTGCCAGCAGCGGACCGGGACAGTTAGGAAACACCATATATTTT. This gives the protein CASSGPGQLGNTIYF.

J is TRBJ1-3 and V is TRBV6-5; D unclear. The CDR3 contains 14 residues. From germline, CDR1 is MNHEY and CDR2 SVGAGI. With 6 bases removed from V and 0 bases from J, the gap between germline ends came to 9 bases. CDR3 protein: CASSPGLSGNTIYF. The CDR3 nucleotides are TGTGCCAGCAGCCCGGGTCTCTCTGGAAACACCATATATTTT.

The rearrangement uses TRBV24-1 and TRBJ2-5; 10 positions match TRBD1. This CDR3 has 16 residues. Losses at the gene ends were 4 bases for V and 1 base for J; bases not matched to a gene: 5. Per germline, CDR1 KGHDR and CDR2 SFDVKD. CDR3 bases: TGTGCCACCAGTGACCCCGGGACAGGGGTCCAAGAGACCCAGTACTTC. It yields the protein CATSDPGTGVQETQYF.

V usage is TRBV10-2 and J usage is TRBJ2-1; 10 bases fit TRBD1. J was trimmed by 3 bases and V by 3 bases; bases with no gene match: 5. Germline-derived CDR1 and CDR2 are WSHSY and SAAADI. The CDR3 is made up of 16 amino acids. The CDR3 DNA is TGCGCCAGCAGTGATACAGACAGGGGGCTCTACAATGAGCAGTTCTTC. Translating gives CASSDTDRGLYNEQFF.

This chain connects TRBV11-2 to TRBJ2-2; D is uncertain. Trimming pared 5 bases from V and 10 bases from J, leaving 11 bases between. CDR3 size: 12 residues. From germline, CDR1 is SGHAT and CDR2 FQNNGV. CDR3 residues: CASSPLSQELFF. CDR3 nucleotide sequence: TGTGCCAGCAGCCCACTAAGCCAGGAGCTGTTTTTT.

This rearrangement joins TRBV2 to TRBJ1-5, with D unclear. The germline gives CDR1 SNHLY, CDR2 FYNNEI. CDR3 length: 12 residues. Between the trimmed V and J ends, which lost 7 bases and 6 bases, there was a span of 10 bases. CDR3 in amino acids: CASTEGVQPQHF. The DNA of the CDR3 is TGTGCCAGCACAGAGGGTGTTCAGCCCCAGCATTTT. Filled out from reference TRBV2 and TRBJ1-5, the complete variable domain reads EPEVTQTPSHQVTQMGQEVILRCVPISNHLYFYWYRQILGQKVEFLVSFYNNEISEKSEIFDDQFSVERPDGSNFTLKIRSTKLEDSAMYFCASTEGVQPQHFGDGTRLSIL.

This sequence joins TRBV19 and TRBJ1-1, with D possibly matching TRBD1 (5 bases). This CDR3 spans 14 amino acids. Per the germline V gene, CDR1 is LNHDA and CDR2 is SQIVND (reference sequence). Trimming shortened V by 3 bases and J by 5 bases, and 13 bases separated the two germline ends. CDR3 sequence reads: CASSIGGGETEAFF. The CDR3 coding sequence is TGTGCCAGTAGTATTGGGGGGGGTGAGACTGAAGCTTTCTTT.

V gene TRBV29-1 combines with J gene TRBJ1-1, with a tentative D call TRBD1 (5 bases). Germline CDR1 SQVTM, CDR2 ANQGSEA. Trimming took 4 bases from V and 1 from J, leaving 7 bases between them. The CDR3 loop spans 12 amino acids. CDR3: CSVVGGNTEAFF. CDR3 DNA sequence: TGCAGCGTTGTCGGGGGGAACACTGAAGCTTTCTTT.

The rearrangement joins TRBV3-1 (or the pseudogene TRBV3-2) to TRBJ2-7, with TRBD2 matching over 13 bases. CDR3 length equals 16 residues. With V trimmed by 1 base and J by 7 bases, 7 bases remained unmatched. Germline CDR1 LGHDT, CDR2 YNNKEL (reference sequence). The CDR3 here is CASSQGGTSGTREQYF. Written as DNA, the CDR3 is TGTGCCAGCAGCCAAGGAGGGACTAGCGGGACTAGAGAGCAGTACTTC.

This clone was counted a few times. The J gene is TRBJ1-6, the V gene TRBV19, with D possibly matching TRBD1 (6 bases). CDR3 length: 20 amino acids. Trimming took 7 bases from V and 5 from J, leaving 30 bases between them. Germline lookup yields CDR1 LNHDA and CDR2 SQIVND (reference sequence). The CDR3 nucleotides read TGTGCCAGTACCAATAGGGGGGGCGCGACGCCGACCCCGGATAATTCACCCCTCCACTTT. Its translation is CASTNRGGATPTPDNSPLHF.

The chain employs TRBV27 and TRBJ1-1; no clear D. CDR3 length: 13 residues. V lost 4 bases and J 5 bases, leaving 11 bases between the germline ends. Germline assignment: CDR1 MNHEY and CDR2 SMNVEV (reference sequence). CDR3: CASSSRTGTEAFF. The CDR3 nucleotides read TGTGCCAGCAGTTCCCGAACGGGGACTGAAGCTTTCTTT.

The rearrangement links TRBV27 to TRBJ1-2; perhaps TRBD1 as D (5 bases). Trimming removed 3 bases at V and 6 bases at J, with 11 bases between. The CDR3 runs 13 residues. From germline, CDR1 is MNHEY and CDR2 SMNVEV (reference sequence). The DNA for the CDR3 is TGTGCCAGCAGTTTTGCGGGGGGGAATGGCTACACCTTC. Translated: CASSFAGGNGYTF.

The chain recombines TRBV4-1 with TRBJ1-4; 7 bases map to TRBD1. The germline gives CDR1 MGHRA, CDR2 YSYEKL. The trim removed 4 bases at V and 0 bases at J, leaving 5 bases unmatched. This CDR3 spans 16 amino acids. CDR3 coding DNA: TGCGCCAGCAGCCCGAGGCAGGGGGCAACTAATGAAAAACTGTTTTTT. Translating it yields CASSPRQGATNEKLFF.

This chain links TRBV28 with TRBJ2-7, with D possibly being TRBD1 (6 bases). The CDR3 has 15 residues. Germline V gene lookup returns CDR1 MDHEN and CDR2 SYDVKM. Trimming took off 5 bases at V and 0 bases at J, with 14 bases between the two ends. CDR3 bases: TGTGCCAGCAGTGTTACGGGGACAAGCTCCTACGAGCAGTACTTC. As protein: CASSVTGTSSYEQYF.